This T cell receptor (beta chain) was found in a study of T cell repertoires in cytomegalovirus infection. Study-level information: Shared public TCR beta signatures pointed to both CMV infection and a matching HLA type. Study results and limitations: The study found HLA-C-restricted CMV-specific TCR beta clonotypes dominating the ex vivo response. The study identified carriers of CMV plus the relevant HLA from cumulative public TCR beta family frequency.

Comment on this clonotype: The antigen is undetermined.

Germline V lookup: CDR1 SGHAT, CDR2 FQNNGV. The CDR3 covers 12 residues. Trimming pared 4 bases from V and 5 bases from J, leaving 7 bases between. TCRdb used MiXCR to reprocess the reads, holding one entry per CDR3 protein. This table holds roughly 100,000 distinct CDR3 sequences, roughly 39% found once. The TCR sequence derives from a human donor in good health (CMV status not recorded). Some clones in this sample may be carry-over from other donors' samples. The rearrangement uses TRBV11-2 and TRBJ2-3; D is unclear. Sequenced here: CD8+ T cells from cultured PBMCs, sampled from culture after CMV antigen stimulation. The chain's CDR3 is CASSSLGDTQYF. In DNA form, the CDR3 reads TGTGCCAGCAGCTCTCTAGGAGATACGCAGTATTTT.